This T cell receptor (beta chain) was sequenced for a study of blood T cell repertoires in COVID-19. As for the study in general: COVID-19 samples from acute and convalescent phases originated in the United States, Italy and Spain. Sample material is recorded as cDNA or gDNA derived from T cells, B-cell-depleted T cells, or PBMCs.

Original processing methods: Using reference gene primer amplification, nucleated cell counts were estimated. Profiled with immunoSEQ multiplex PCR; TCRdb holds only in-frame clones, not every one. V and J calls and clone size are as listed in that table; D and trimming were resolved from the DNA. The data show 65,000 or so clones, with roughly 71% seen just once and about 6.4% held by the top ten. CDR3 size: 14 residues. CDR1 is MRHNA, CDR2 SNTAGT, per germline. V trimming: 8 bases; J trimming: 6 bases; junction bases outside the gene matches: 9. The source material was peripheral blood. The sequence came from a woman aged 50 to 60 with active or convalescent COVID-19. The chain joins TRBV6-4 to TRBJ2-2, with 7 positions matching TRBD1. CDR3 region: CASSADREAGELFF. The CDR3 coding sequence is TGTGCCAGCTCTGCCGACAGGGAAGCCGGGGAGCTGTTTTTT.